What follows are 26 T cell receptor beta chains derived from one specimen sequenced in a study of blood T cell repertoires in COVID-19. TCRdb's copy holds only in-frame clones and misses some; the assay was immunoSEQ multiplex PCR. The sample yields about half a million clones, 70% to 90% seen once. The source material was peripheral blood. Every receptor here comes from a human donor in a cohort sampled during active COVID-19.

The rearrangement uses TRBV27 and TRBJ2-2, with 11 bases identical to TRBD2. J gave up 6 bases and V 10 bases, and 7 bases lay outside the gene matches. From germline, CDR1 is MNHEY and CDR2 SMNVEV (reference sequence). This CDR3 spans 14 amino acids. This CDR3 reads CATRGLAAAGELFF. In DNA form, the CDR3 reads TGTGCCACGAGGGGACTAGCGGCCGCCGGGGAGCTGTTTTTT.

The gene calls are TRBV7-9 and TRBJ2-7, with 7 positions matching TRBD2. The V segment lost 5 bases and the J segment 2 bases; nucleotides outside the gene matches: 9. CDR1 is SEHNR and CDR2 is FQNEAQ in the germline V gene (reference sequence). CDR3 length: 15 amino acids. CDR3: CASSVGNAGAYEQYF. The DNA of the CDR3 is TGTGCCAGCAGCGTAGGTAACGCGGGAGCCTACGAGCAGTACTTC.

In this sample, this clone turned up many times. V is TRBV12-3 or TRBV12-4 and J is TRBJ1-3; possibly TRBD1 for D (6 bases). V lost 7 bases, J lost 2 bases, and 9 bases lay in between. The CDR3 runs 13 residues. CDR3 sequence: CASKGGAGNTIYF. The CDR3 DNA is TGTGCCAGCAAGGGGGGGGCTGGAAACACCATATATTTT.

Only a few counts were recorded for this clone. This chain links TRBV28 with TRBJ2-7; 7 bases align to TRBD2. Germline V gives CDR1 MDHEN, CDR2 SYDVKM. J was trimmed by 6 bases and V by 6 bases; bases with no gene match: 2. The CDR3 totals 11 residues. This CDR3 reads CASRTSSEQYF. The CDR3 DNA reads as TGTGCCAGCAGGACTAGCAGCGAGCAGTACTTC.

The chain joins TRBV9 to TRBJ2-3; 7 bases are a match to TRBD1. Germline V lookup: CDR1 SGDLS, CDR2 YYNGEE. The V gene end was trimmed by 4 bases and the J gene end by 4 bases; junction bases not matched to a gene: 3. This CDR3 comprises 13 residues. CDR3 residues: CASSPGGSDTQYF. The DNA for the CDR3 is TGTGCCAGCAGCCCAGGGGGATCAGATACGCAGTATTTT.

Regarding this clone: At one end the junction does not follow the germline gene, possibly because of a read error. The chain links TRBV4-2 to TRBJ2-1; 11 positions agree with TRBD2. The CDR3 consists of 18 residues. Per the germline V gene, CDR1 is LGHNA and CDR2 is YNFKEQ. The CDR3 DNA is TGTGCCAGCAGGCAAGCTGGTAGCGGGAGGGGTTCCTACAATGAGCAGTTCTTC. This encodes CASRQAGSGRGSYNEQFF.

This chain connects TRBV6-6 to TRBJ2-7; D is perhaps TRBD2 (5 bases). V was clipped by 6 bases and J by 4 bases, with 22 bases between them. This CDR3 is built from 16 residues. Germline loops: CDR1 MNHNY, CDR2 SVGAGI (reference sequence). The CDR3 protein is CASRTTRLGVGYEQYF. For the CDR3, the DNA is TGTGCCAGCAGGACGACGAGGTTGGGAGTCGGATACGAGCAGTACTTC.

V usage is TRBV28 and J usage is TRBJ2-3; TRBD1 aligns across 9 bases. V trimming: 5 bases; J trimming: 4 bases; junction bases outside the gene matches: 19. Germline CDR1 is MDHEN and CDR2 is SYDVKM. The CDR3 has 19 residues. The DNA of the CDR3 is TGTGCCAGCAGTCCTTCGCTAGGACAGGGGAGTTACGGACCAGATACGCAGTATTTT. Amino acids: CASSPSLGQGSYGPDTQYF.

This clone has only one observation. This chain uses TRBV28 with TRBJ2-7; TRBD1 matches 8 bases. V shed 8 bases and J 4 bases; nucleotides not matched to a gene: 19. This CDR3 has 17 residues. Germline V gives CDR1 MDHEN, CDR2 SYDVKM. CDR3 residues: CASVPWGVGRGQYEQYF. In nucleotides, the CDR3 is TGTGCCAGCGTCCCTTGGGGAGTAGGCAGGGGGCAATACGAGCAGTACTTC. The full variable domain, completed using reference TRBV28 and TRBJ2-7, is DVKVTQSSRYLVKRTGEKVFLECVQDMDHENMFWYRQDPGLGLRLIYFSYDVKMKEKGDIPEGYSVSREKKERFSLILESASTNQTSMYLCASVPWGVGRGQYEQYFGPGTRLTVT.

This chain connects TRBV30 to TRBJ2-7, with 14 bases that match TRBD2. The CDR3 covers 19 residues. Trimming took 0 bases from V and 6 from J; bases not matched to a gene: 16. Germline V gene sequence: CDR1 GTSNPN, CDR2 SVGIG (reference sequence). CDR3: CAWSVGFDWGTSGSSEQYF. The CDR3 DNA sequence: TGTGCCTGGAGTGTAGGGTTCGATTGGGGGACTAGCGGGAGTTCCGAGCAGTACTTC. Complete variable domain (other parts from reference TRBV30 and TRBJ2-7): SQTIHQWPATLVQPVGSPLSLECTVEGTSNPNLYWYRQAAGRGLQLLFYSVGIGQISSEVPQNLSASRPQDRQFILSSKKLLLSDSGFYLCAWSVGFDWGTSGSSEQYFGPGTRLTVT.

This clone was seen only a few times. The chain recombines TRBV28 with TRBJ1-1; D is possibly TRBD1 (6 bases). The CDR3 is made up of 16 amino acids. Germline-derived CDR1 and CDR2 are MDHEN and SYDVKM. V dropped 2 bases and J dropped 0 bases, with 13 bases sitting between them. This CDR3 is CASSLTGLTMNTEAFF. CDR3 sequence (DNA): TGTGCCAGCAGTTTAACAGGGTTAACCATGAACACTGAAGCTTTCTTT.

V is TRBV19 and J is TRBJ1-3; D is possibly TRBD1 (6 bases). The germline V gene encodes CDR1 LNHDA and CDR2 SQIVND (reference sequence). The CDR3 loop spans 12 amino acids. The CDR3 is CATGSSGNTIYF. CDR3 in DNA: TGTGCGACAGGCAGCTCTGGAAACACCATATATTTT.

This rearrangement joins TRBV28 to TRBJ1-5, with 7 nucleotides matching TRBD1. There are 16 residues in the CDR3. Germline V CDR1 and CDR2: MDHEN, SYDVKM. The ends lost 4 bases at V and 2 bases at J; junction bases unmatched: 8. Written as DNA, the CDR3 is TGTGCCAGCAGTTCAATGTCAGGGGGTCGCAATCAGCCCCAGCATTTT. Translation gives CASSSMSGGRNQPQHF. The full variable domain, with the rest looked up from reference TRBV28 and TRBJ1-5, is DVKVTQSSRYLVKRTGEKVFLECVQDMDHENMFWYRQDPGLGLRLIYFSYDVKMKEKGDIPEGYSVSREKKERFSLILESASTNQTSMYLCASSSMSGGRNQPQHFGDGTRLSIL.

The chain couples TRBV27 to TRBJ1-5; 8 positions agree with TRBD1. The germline V gene has CDR1 MNHEY and CDR2 SMNVEV (reference sequence). Trimming removed 5 bases from V and 4 bases from J; junction bases left unmatched: 4. CDR3 length: 14 residues. CDR3 loop: CASSLDRGNQPQHF. As DNA, the CDR3 is TGTGCCAGCAGTCTCGACAGGGGAAATCAGCCCCAGCATTTT.

V is TRBV5-1 and J is TRBJ1-2; D unresolved. V was clipped by 1 base and J by 3 bases, with 13 bases between them. Germline CDR1 is SGHRS and CDR2 is YFSETQ. This CDR3 region has 15 residues. CDR3 coding DNA: TGCGCCAGCAGCTTGAACGGGTTTACGGACTATGGCTACACCTTC. Amino acid sequence: CASSLNGFTDYGYTF.

This chain uses TRBV5-8 with TRBJ2-1; 11 bases are a match to TRBD2. Trimming removed 2 bases from V and 2 bases from J; junction bases left unmatched: 0. Germline V gene sequence: CDR1 SGHTS, CDR2 YDEGEE. CDR3 length equals 15 residues. The CDR3 region has the DNA TGTGCCAGCAGCTTTAGCGGGAGGGCCTACAATGAGCAGTTCTTC. Translated, it gives CASSFSGRAYNEQFF.

The rearrangement links TRBV24-1 to TRBJ1-4; D is unresolved. Looked up from germline, CDR1 is KGHDR and CDR2 is SFDVKD. V lost 2 bases and J lost 7, with 10 bases in between. This CDR3 region has 14 residues. CDR3 coding DNA: TGTGCCACCAGTGATTCCAGAACGCTTGAAAAACTGTTTTTT. Translated, it gives CATSDSRTLEKLFF.

The rearrangement joins TRBV5-1 to TRBJ2-1; no definite D call. Germline lookup yields CDR1 SGHRS and CDR2 YFSETQ. V dropped 4 bases and J dropped 6 bases, with 11 bases sitting between them. The CDR3 spans 13 residues. The CDR3 reads CASSPTTINEQFF. The CDR3 DNA is TGCGCCAGCAGCCCCACTACAATCAATGAGCAGTTCTTC.

This clone has at least ten counts. Within the sample, other DNA sequences also encode this same CDR3. The chain couples TRBV30 to TRBJ1-5; TRBD1 agrees at 9 bases. The CDR3 sequence is 14 residues long. CDR1 and CDR2 from the germline V gene are GTSNPN and SVGIG (reference sequence). With 4 bases clipped from V and 2 bases from J, the junction kept 3 bases outside the gene matches. The CDR3 reads CAWTRQGGNQPQHF. CDR3 sequence (DNA): TGTGCCTGGACCAGACAGGGGGGCAATCAGCCCCAGCATTTT.

This clone was detected only a few times. The gene calls are TRBV11-2 and TRBJ2-7; 11 bases map to TRBD2. This CDR3 region has 14 residues. Germline-derived CDR1 and CDR2 are SGHAT and FQNNGV. J gave up 1 base and V 6 bases, and 2 bases lay outside the gene matches. CDR3 DNA: TGTGCCAGCAGTGGGACTAGCGGATCCTACGAGCAGTACTTC. The encoded protein is CASSGTSGSYEQYF.

A few counts support this clone. The sample contains more than one DNA sequence encoding this CDR3. The chain joins TRBV12-3 or TRBV12-4 to TRBJ1-1; D is undetermined. V gave up 3 bases and J gave up 0 bases, with 5 bases separating them. This CDR3 has 13 amino acids. The DNA of the CDR3 is TGTGCCAGCAGTTTTCAGATGAACACTGAAGCTTTCTTT. It codes for CASSFQMNTEAFF.

V gene TRBV3-1 (or the pseudogene TRBV3-2) combines with J gene TRBJ1-3; D might be TRBD1 (5 bases). Trimming cost V 3 bases and J 1 base, with 13 bases left between them. The CDR3 runs to 16 residues. Per the germline V gene, CDR1 is LGHDT and CDR2 is YNNKEL (reference sequence). Here the CDR3 DNA reads TGTGCCAGCAGCCACAGCTACGACAGATCTGGAAACACCATATATTTT. Encoded protein: CASSHSYDRSGNTIYF.

The chain links TRBV28 to TRBJ2-7; 11 nucleotides match TRBD2. In germline, CDR1 is MDHEN, CDR2 SYDVKM. The CDR3 has 13 amino acids. Germline trimming cut 6 bases from V and 7 bases from J; bases unmatched to any gene: 5. The CDR3 DNA reads as TGTGCCAGCAGAACTAGCGGGAGAAATGAGCAGTACTTC. This codes for CASRTSGRNEQYF.

This sequence joins TRBV29-1 and TRBJ1-1; TRBD1 aligns across 7 bases. The V segment lost 8 bases and the J segment 3 bases; nucleotides outside the gene matches: 12. The CDR3 spans 14 residues. The germline V gene encodes CDR1 SQVTM and CDR2 ANQGSEA. In DNA form, the CDR3 reads TGCAGCTGCTCTGCACAGGGGTTGGACACTGAAGCTTTCTTT. Protein product: CSCSAQGLDTEAFF.

This clone showed up just once. This chain connects TRBV5-4 to TRBJ1-1; the match to TRBD1 covers 7 bases. The CDR3 has 17 residues. Trimming took 4 bases from V and 0 from J; bases not matched to a gene: 12. CDR1 is SGHNT, CDR2 YYREEE, per germline (reference sequence). In DNA form, the CDR3 reads TGTGCCAGCAGCCGCCCGTTGGCAGGGGGTTTGAACACTGAAGCTTTCTTT. As protein: CASSRPLAGGLNTEAFF. The variable domain in full, with the rest retrieved from reference TRBV5-4 and TRBJ1-1, is ETGVTQSPTHLIKTRGQQVTLRCSSQSGHNTVSWYQQALGQGPQFIFQYYREEENGRGNFPPRFSGLQFPNYSSELNVNALELDDSALYLCASSRPLAGGLNTEAFFGQGTRLTVV.

The table lists this clone with many counts. This sequence joins TRBV3-1 (or the pseudogene TRBV3-2) and TRBJ2-3; weak D call: TRBD1 (7 bases). The CDR3 is 16 residues long. Trimming shortened V by 4 bases and J by 0 bases, and 14 bases separated the two germline ends. Germline CDR1 reads LGHDT; CDR2 reads YNNKEL (reference sequence). CDR3 amino acids: CASSRRGTASTDTQYF. Written as DNA, the CDR3 is TGTGCCAGCAGCCGGAGGGGGACAGCGAGCACAGATACGCAGTATTTT.